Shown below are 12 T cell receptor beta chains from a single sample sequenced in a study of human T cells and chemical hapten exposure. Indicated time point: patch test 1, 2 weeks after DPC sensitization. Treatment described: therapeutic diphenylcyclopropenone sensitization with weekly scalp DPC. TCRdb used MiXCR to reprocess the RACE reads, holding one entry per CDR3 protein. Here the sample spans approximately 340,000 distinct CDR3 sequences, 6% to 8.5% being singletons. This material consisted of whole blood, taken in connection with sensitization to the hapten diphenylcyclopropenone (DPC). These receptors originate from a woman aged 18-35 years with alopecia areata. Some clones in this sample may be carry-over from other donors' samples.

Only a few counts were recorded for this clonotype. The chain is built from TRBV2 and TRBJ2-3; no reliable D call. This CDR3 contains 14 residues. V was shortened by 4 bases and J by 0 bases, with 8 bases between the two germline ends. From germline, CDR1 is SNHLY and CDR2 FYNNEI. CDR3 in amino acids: CASSGGSSTDTQYF. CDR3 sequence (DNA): TGTGCCAGCAGTGGAGGCTCTAGCACAGATACGCAGTATTTT.

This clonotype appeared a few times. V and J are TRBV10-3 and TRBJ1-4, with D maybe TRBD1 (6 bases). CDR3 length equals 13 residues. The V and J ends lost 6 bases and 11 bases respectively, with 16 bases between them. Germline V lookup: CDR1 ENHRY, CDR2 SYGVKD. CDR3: CAISGTGFDKLFF. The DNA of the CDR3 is TGTGCCATCAGCGGTACAGGGTTCGACAAACTGTTTTTT.

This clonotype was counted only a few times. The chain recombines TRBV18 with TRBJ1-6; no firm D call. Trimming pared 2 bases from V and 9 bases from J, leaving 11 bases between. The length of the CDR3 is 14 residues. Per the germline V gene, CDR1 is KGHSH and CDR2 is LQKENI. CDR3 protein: CASSPDRGSSPLHF. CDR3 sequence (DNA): TGTGCCAGCTCACCAGACCGGGGAAGTTCACCCCTCCACTTT.

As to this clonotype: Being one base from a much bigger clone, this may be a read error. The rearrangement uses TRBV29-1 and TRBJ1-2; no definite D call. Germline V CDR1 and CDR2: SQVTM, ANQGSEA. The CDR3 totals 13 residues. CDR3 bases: TGCAGCGCCTCAATCTTCAGTGCCTATTGCTACACCTTC. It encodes CSASIFSAYCYTF.

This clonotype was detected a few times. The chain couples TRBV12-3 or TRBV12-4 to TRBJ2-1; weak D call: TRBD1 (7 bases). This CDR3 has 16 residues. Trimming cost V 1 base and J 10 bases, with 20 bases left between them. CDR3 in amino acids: CASSLGAGGSQQEQFF. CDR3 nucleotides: TGTGCCAGCAGTTTAGGGGCAGGGGGGTCGCAACAGGAGCAGTTCTTC.

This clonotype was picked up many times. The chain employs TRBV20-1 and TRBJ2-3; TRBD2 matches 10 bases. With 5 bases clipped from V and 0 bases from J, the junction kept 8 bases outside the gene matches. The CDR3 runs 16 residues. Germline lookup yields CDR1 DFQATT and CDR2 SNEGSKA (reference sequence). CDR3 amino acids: CSAELLLAGSTDTQYF. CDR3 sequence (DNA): TGCAGTGCTGAGCTTTTACTAGCGGGAAGCACAGATACGCAGTATTTT.

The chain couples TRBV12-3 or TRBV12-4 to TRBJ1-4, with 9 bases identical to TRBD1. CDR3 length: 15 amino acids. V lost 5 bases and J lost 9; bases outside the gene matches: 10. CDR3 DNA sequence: TGTGCCAGCAGTCCATCGGGCGGGACAGGGAAAAAACTGTTTTTT. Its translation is CASSPSGGTGKKLFF.

The DNA of the CDR3 is TGTGCCAGCAGCTTATACGGGGGTTACAATGAGCAGTTCTTC. Its translation is CASSLYGGYNEQFF. The V and J genes are TRBV7-2 and TRBJ2-1, with a weak D call TRBD2 (6 bases). Germline V gene sequence: CDR1 SGHTA, CDR2 FQGNSA. The CDR3 contains 14 residues. The germline V and J ends were trimmed by 2 bases and 4 bases, with 9 bases remaining between them.

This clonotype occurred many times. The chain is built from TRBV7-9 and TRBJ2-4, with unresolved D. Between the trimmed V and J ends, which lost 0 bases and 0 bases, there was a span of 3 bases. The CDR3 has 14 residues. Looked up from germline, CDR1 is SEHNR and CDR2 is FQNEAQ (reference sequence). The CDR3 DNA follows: TGTGCCAGCAGCTTAGCCCTAGCCAAAAACATTCAGTACTTC. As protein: CASSLALAKNIQYF.

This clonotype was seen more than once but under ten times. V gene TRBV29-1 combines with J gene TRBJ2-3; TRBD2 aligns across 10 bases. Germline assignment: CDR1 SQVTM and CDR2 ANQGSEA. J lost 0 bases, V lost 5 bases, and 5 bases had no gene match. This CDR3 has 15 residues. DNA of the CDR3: TGCAGCGTTATGGGACTAGCGTCTAGCACAGATACGCAGTATTTT. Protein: CSVMGLASSTDTQYF.

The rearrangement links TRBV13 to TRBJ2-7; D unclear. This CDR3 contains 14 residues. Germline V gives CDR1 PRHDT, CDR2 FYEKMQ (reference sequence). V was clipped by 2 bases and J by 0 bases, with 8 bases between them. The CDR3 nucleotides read TGTGCCAGCAGCTTATTTGGCCTCTCCTACGAGCAGTACTTC. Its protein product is CASSLFGLSYEQYF.

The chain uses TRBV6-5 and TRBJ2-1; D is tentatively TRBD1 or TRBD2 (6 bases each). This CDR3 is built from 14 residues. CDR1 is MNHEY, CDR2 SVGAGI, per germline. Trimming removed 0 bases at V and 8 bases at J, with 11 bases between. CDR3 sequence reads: CASSYSIGGYEQFF. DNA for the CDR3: TGTGCCAGCAGTTACTCAATAGGGGGGTATGAGCAGTTCTTC.